The clone carrying this TCR beta chain occurred many times. Uncontrolled infections, other autoimmune diseases, pregnancy or lactation led to exclusion of patients. RNA transcripts yielded amplified TCR beta CDR3 regions. The HTBI set primed first-round TCR CDR3 RT-PCR. TCRdb processed the multiplex PCR reads anew with MiXCR; each CDR3 protein has one entry. The profile shows hundreds of thousands of distinct CDR3 sequences, 13% of them singletons. This entry is derived from a study of T cells in Graves' hyperthyroidism and ophthalmopathy. V gave up 2 bases and J gave up 6 bases, with 16 bases separating them. The CDR3 extends over 15 amino acids. Germline loops: CDR1 MNHEY, CDR2 SMNVEV (reference sequence).

The receptor comes from a woman younger than 30 with Graves' hyperthyroidism. The chain links TRBV27 to TRBJ1-1, with a weak D call TRBD1 (5 bases). The sequencing input was blood. This CDR3 reads CASSLIQGGGAEAFF. CDR3 coding DNA: TGTGCCAGCAGTTTAATCCAGGGTGGCGGGGCTGAAGCTTTCTTT.